This paragraph reports one T cell receptor beta chain. These data belong to a study of blood T cell repertoires in COVID-19. In the study overall: COVID-19 samples collected from the United States, Italy and Spain covered acute and convalescent phases. PBMCs, B-cell-depleted T cells, or T cells provided the cDNA or gDNA that made up the material.

Original processing notes: For nucleated cells, counts were estimated from reference gene primer amplification. This table comes from immunoSEQ multiplex PCR, and its TCRdb copy is limited to in-frame clones, with some not included. Clonal size and the V and J genes are those of that table, whereas D and trimming came from the DNA. The sample contains some 280,000 clones, 75% to 90% of which appear only once. V trimming: 0 bases; J trimming: 7 bases; junction bases outside the gene matches: 4. Germline V gene sequence: CDR1 SGHNT, CDR2 YYREEE (reference sequence). The CDR3 sequence is 15 residues long.

This receptor was identified in an older woman with acute or convalescent COVID-19. What was sequenced was peripheral blood. The chain is built from TRBV5-4 and TRBJ1-4; 9 nucleotides agree with TRBD1. The DNA of the CDR3 is TGTGCCAGCAGCTTGGGTGGGACAGGGCCTGAAAAACTGTTTTTT. Its protein product is CASSLGGTGPEKLFF.